The source of this T cell receptor beta chain is a study of shared clonotypes between healthy human individuals. On the study more broadly: A couple of women and a few men aged 18 to 49 served as donors.

The V and J ends lost 4 bases and 2 bases, in that order; junction bases with no gene match: 4. The CDR3 is made up of 13 amino acids. Germline loops: CDR1 SQVTM, CDR2 ANQGSEA. TCRdb keeps only in-frame clones here, not all; method: immunoSEQ multiplex PCR. The table lists 2 million to 3 million clones, 80% to 95% of them singletons. Concerning this clone: Other DNA variants within this sample encode the same CDR3.

Input material: naive CD4+ T cells from PBMCs. Regarding subset: CD45RA+ positively selected. The receptor comes from a man aged 18 to 30 in good health. Some clones in this sample may be carry-over from other donors' samples. The V and J genes are TRBV29-1 and TRBJ1-1, with TRBD1 identical over 7 bases. This chain's CDR3 is CSVGAGGNTEAFF. DNA of the CDR3: TGCAGCGTTGGGGCAGGGGGTAACACTGAAGCTTTCTTT. The full variable domain, its missing parts supplied by reference TRBV29-1 and TRBJ1-1, is SAVISQKPSRDICQRGTSLTIQCQVDSQVTMMFWYRQQPGQSLTLIATANQGSEATYESGFVIDKFPISRPNLTFSTLTVSNMSPEDSSIYLCSVGAGGNTEAFFGQGTRLTVV.